One and the same sample provided the 26 T cell receptor beta chains below, sequenced in a study of shared clonotypes between healthy human individuals. The data were produced by immunoSEQ multiplex PCR, yet TCRdb's version contains in-frame clones alone and is incomplete. This table has 2 million to 3 million clones, roughly 93% appearing once. Sequencing used naive CD4+ T cells from PBMCs. The subset here: CD45RA+ positively selected. The receptor set was obtained from a man in his late teens or twenties in good health. Some clones in this sample may be carry-over from other donors' samples.

V and J are TRBV9 and TRBJ1-1; D unresolved. The V end lost 1 base, the J end lost 0 bases, and 7 bases lay between the germline ends. The CDR3 totals 14 residues. CDR1 and CDR2 (germline): SGDLS, YYNGEE. CDR3 in amino acids: CASSVRSVNTEAFF. In nucleotides, the CDR3 is TGTGCCAGCAGCGTACGGTCGGTGAACACTGAAGCTTTCTTT.

The chain combines TRBV5-5 with TRBJ1-5; possibly TRBD1 for D (5 bases). This CDR3 has 14 residues. Germline loops: CDR1 SGHKS, CDR2 YYEKEE (reference sequence). V was clipped by 1 base and J by 7 bases, with 12 bases between them. CDR3 region: CASSLTGGEQPQHF. CDR3 DNA sequence: TGTGCCAGCAGCTTGACCGGGGGTGAGCAGCCCCAGCATTTT.

The chain uses TRBV28 and TRBJ2-5; D is uncertain. V shed 2 bases and J shed 5 bases, with 9 bases lying between them. Germline V gene lookup returns CDR1 MDHEN and CDR2 SYDVKM. CDR3 length: 13 residues. DNA of the CDR3: TGTGCCAGCAGTTTAAGAGTTTCGGAGACCCAGTACTTC. Amino acid sequence: CASSLRVSETQYF.

This clone was observed a single time. This chain joins TRBV5-4 and TRBJ2-2; D might be TRBD2 (6 bases). Per the germline V gene, CDR1 is SGHNT and CDR2 is YYREEE (reference sequence). Deletions cut 4 bases from V and 4 bases from J, with 14 bases between. The CDR3 contains 15 residues. This CDR3 is CASSGSGAVTGELFF. In DNA, the CDR3 is TGTGCCAGCAGCGGGTCGGGAGCGGTCACCGGGGAGCTGTTTTTT.

This clone was seen only a few times. This same CDR3 is encoded by further DNA sequences in the sample. This chain connects TRBV7-3 to TRBJ1-1; D unresolved. Germline values: CDR1 SGHTA, CDR2 FQGTGA. Trimming cost V 0 bases and J 3 bases, with 5 bases left between them. The length of the CDR3 is 13 residues. CDR3 DNA: TGTGCCAGCAGCTTAACACGGGACACTGAAGCTTTCTTT. Its protein is CASSLTRDTEAFF.

The V and J genes are TRBV19 and TRBJ2-7, with D possibly being TRBD1 or TRBD2 (6 bases each). Germline V gene sequence: CDR1 LNHDA, CDR2 SQIVND (reference sequence). V was shortened by 4 bases and J by 7 bases, with 14 bases between the two germline ends. This CDR3 comprises 13 residues. DNA of the CDR3: TGTGCCAGTAGTAAGGGGGGTATAAGGGAGCAGTACTTC. Encoded protein: CASSKGGIREQYF. The full variable domain, with the rest looked up from reference TRBV19 and TRBJ2-7, is DGGITQSPKYLFRKEGQNVTLSCEQNLNHDAMYWYRQDPGQGLRLIYYSQIVNDFQKGDIAEGYSVSREKKESFPLTVTSAQKNPTAFYLCASSKGGIREQYFGPGTRLTVT.

On this clone itself: Germline and junction disagree at one end, which may indicate a read error. The identical CDR3 is also encoded by other nucleotide sequences in the sample. This chain uses TRBV29-1 with TRBJ2-7; 13 bases are a match to TRBD2. Germline V gives CDR1 SQVTM, CDR2 ANQGSEA. The CDR3 length is 13 residues. CDR3 bases: TGCAGTGTTGAACTAGCGGGGGGGTACGAGCAGTACTTC. Its protein product is CSVELAGGYEQYF.

This rearrangement joins TRBV29-1 to TRBJ2-3; TRBD2 might be the D (7 bases). The CDR3 is 14 residues long. CDR1 is SQVTM and CDR2 is ANQGSEA in the germline V gene. Trimming left V 4 bases short and J 2 bases short, with 13 bases between. CDR3 DNA: TGCAGCGTTGGGGGGGGGCTTAACACAGATACGCAGTATTTT. Protein sequence: CSVGGGLNTDTQYF.

This clone was seen a few times. The J gene is TRBJ1-1, the V gene TRBV7-8, with D hard to call. The CDR3 is 11 amino acids. V was pared by 3 bases and J by 4 bases, with 3 bases between. Germline V CDR1 and CDR2: SGHVS, FQNEAQ. CDR3 in DNA: TGTGCCAGCAGCTTCAGCACTGAAGCTTTCTTT. Amino acid sequence: CASSFSTEAFF.

The J gene is TRBJ1-1, the V gene TRBV7-2; no firm D call. Germline V CDR1 and CDR2: SGHTA, FQGNSA. This CDR3 has 14 residues. V was clipped by 5 bases and J by 0 bases, with 10 bases between them. The CDR3 protein is CASSKDPMNTEAFF. The CDR3 DNA reads TGTGCCAGCAGCAAGGACCCCATGAACACTGAAGCTTTCTTT.

This clone was detected only a few times. The rearrangement links TRBV11-2 to TRBJ1-1; D remains ambiguous. Looked up from germline, CDR1 is SGHAT and CDR2 is FQNNGV. V was shortened by 8 bases and J by 2 bases, with 15 bases between the two germline ends. This CDR3 region has 14 residues. This CDR3 reads CASRREVGNTEAFF. The CDR3 DNA reads as TGTGCCAGCCGACGCGAGGTCGGAAACACTGAAGCTTTCTTT.

The rearrangement joins TRBV7-2 to TRBJ2-3, with 8 positions matching TRBD2. The CDR3 loop spans 15 amino acids. V lost 5 bases to trimming and J lost 6 bases; unmatched junction nucleotides: 10. The germline gives CDR1 SGHTA, CDR2 FQGNSA. CDR3 in amino acids: CASSLSGVRVDTQYF. As DNA, the CDR3 is TGTGCCAGCAGCCTTAGCGGGGTCCGGGTGGATACGCAGTATTTT. The full variable domain, in which reference TRBV7-2 and TRBJ2-3 provide the parts outside the CDR3, is GAGVSQSPSNKVTEKGKDVELRCDPISGHTALYWYRQSLGQGLEFLIYFQGNSAPDKSGLPSDRFSAERTGGSVSTLTIQRTQQEDSAVYLCASSLSGVRVDTQYFGPGTRLTVL.

About this clone: The sample has other DNA sequences that encode this CDR3 too. This chain joins TRBV5-1 and TRBJ2-7; no definite D call. Between the trimmed V and J ends, which lost 2 bases and 6 bases, there was a span of 9 bases. CDR3 size: 12 residues. Germline values: CDR1 SGHRS, CDR2 YFSETQ. The CDR3 DNA reads as TGCGCCAGCAGCTTAGGTCCCAGCGAGCAGTACTTC. It specifies CASSLGPSEQYF.

The CDR3 bases are TGTGCCATCCCGACAGGACCCGATCCGAGCACAGATACGCAGTATTTT. Its protein is CAIPTGPDPSTDTQYF. The J gene is TRBJ2-3, the V gene TRBV18; D possibly corresponds to TRBD1 (6 bases). The CDR3 extends over 16 amino acids. V was shortened by 10 bases and J by 0 bases, with 20 bases between the two germline ends. The V gene's germline CDR1 is KGHSH and CDR2 LQKENI. Full variable domain (outside the CDR3, taken from reference TRBV18 and TRBJ2-3): NAGVMQNPRHLVRRRGQEARLRCSPMKGHSHVYWYRQLPEEGLKFMVYLQKENIIDESGMPKERFSAEFPKEGPSILRIQQVVRGDSAAYFCAIPTGPDPSTDTQYFGPGTRLTVL.

The CDR3 region has the DNA TGTGCCAGCAGCCCTACACGGAACACTGAAGCTTTCTTT. It specifies CASSPTRNTEAFF. V is TRBV6-5 and J is TRBJ1-1; no reliable D call. The germline V gene encodes CDR1 MNHEY and CDR2 SVGAGI. This CDR3 contains 13 residues. V gave up 6 bases and J gave up 1 base, with 9 bases separating them.

The rearrangement links TRBV19 to TRBJ1-1; D possibly corresponds to TRBD1 (5 bases). Trimming shortened V by 2 bases and J by 8 bases, and 18 bases separated the two germline ends. Germline-derived CDR1 and CDR2 are LNHDA and SQIVND (reference sequence). The CDR3 contains 15 residues. The DNA of the CDR3 is TGTGCCAGTAGTATAAACCGGGACGTCATGAGCGAAGCTTTCTTT. Residues: CASSINRDVMSEAFF.

The chain couples TRBV7-2 to TRBJ2-5; D remains ambiguous. The germline V gene has CDR1 SGHTA and CDR2 FQGNSA. V gave up 2 bases and J gave up 14 bases, with 15 bases separating them. This CDR3 is built from 12 residues. The CDR3 DNA reads as TGTGCCAGCAGCTTATATATAGGGCTGATATACTTC. Amino acid sequence: CASSLYIGLIYF. Using reference TRBV7-2 and TRBJ2-5 for the parts outside the CDR3, the full variable domain is GAGVSQSPSNKVTEKGKDVELRCDPISGHTALYWYRQSLGQGLEFLIYFQGNSAPDKSGLPSDRFSAERTGGSVSTLTIQRTQQEDSAVYLCASSLYIGLIYFGPGTRLLVL.

The CDR3 region is CASREASSYNSPLHF. The CDR3 DNA follows: TGCGCCAGCAGGGAGGCGAGCTCCTATAATTCACCCCTCCACTTT. V is TRBV5-1 and J is TRBJ1-6; D gene ambiguous. V lost 5 bases and J lost 0, with 9 bases in between. Per the germline V gene, CDR1 is SGHRS and CDR2 is YFSETQ. This CDR3 spans 15 amino acids.

Worth noting for this clone: In the same sample, other DNA sequences code for this CDR3. This chain joins TRBV2 and TRBJ1-1; unclear D gene. The CDR3 sequence is 13 residues long. Trimming shortened V by 4 bases and J by 0 bases, and 6 bases separated the two germline ends. CDR1 is SNHLY and CDR2 is FYNNEI in the germline V gene. The CDR3 region is CASSVEVNTEAFF. DNA for the CDR3: TGTGCCAGCAGTGTTGAGGTGAACACTGAAGCTTTCTTT.

This clone came up a few times. The genes are TRBV7-9 and TRBJ2-2, with D unclear. With 1 base removed from V and 1 base from J, the gap between germline ends came to 4 bases. From germline, CDR1 is SEHNR and CDR2 FQNEAQ (reference sequence). The CDR3 has 14 amino acids. This chain's CDR3 is CASSLDRNTGELFF. In DNA form, the CDR3 reads TGTGCCAGCAGCTTAGACAGGAACACCGGGGAGCTGTTTTTT.

The genes are TRBV7-9 and TRBJ1-1; D unclear. CDR1 is SEHNR, CDR2 FQNEAQ, per germline (reference sequence). Trimming stripped 5 bases from V and 0 bases from J, with 16 bases between. The length of the CDR3 is 16 residues. The CDR3 protein is CASSPPRGPMNTEAFF. CDR3 nucleotides: TGTGCCAGCAGCCCCCCCCGGGGTCCCATGAACACTGAAGCTTTCTTT.

CDR3 in amino acids: CASSTPGGGRQTQYF. As DNA, the CDR3 is TGTGCCAGCAGTACCCCGGGGGGGGGTCGGCAGACCCAGTACTTC. The chain uses TRBV6-5 and TRBJ2-5; 8 bases are shared with TRBD2. Trimming took 5 bases from V and 6 from J; bases not matched to a gene: 11. The CDR3 has 15 residues. CDR1 is MNHEY and CDR2 is SVGAGI in the germline V gene.

This clone is a singleton in its sample. This sequence joins TRBV19 and TRBJ1-5; weak D call: TRBD1 (5 bases). The CDR3 runs to 15 residues. V shed 6 bases and J shed 4 bases, with 16 bases lying between them. CDR1 is LNHDA and CDR2 is SQIVND in the germline V gene (reference sequence). The CDR3 sequence: CASSTTRDGNQPQHF. In nucleotides, the CDR3 is TGTGCCAGTAGCACAACTAGGGACGGGAATCAGCCCCAGCATTTT.

This chain uses TRBV7-8 with TRBJ2-2; perhaps D is TRBD1 or TRBD2 (5 bases each). Germline V lookup: CDR1 SGHVS, CDR2 FQNEAQ. Trimming left V 2 bases short and J 2 bases short, with 18 bases between. The CDR3 totals 18 residues. The chain's CDR3 is CASSLSPGPALNTGELFF. In DNA, the CDR3 is TGTGCCAGCAGCTTATCGCCGGGGCCGGCCCTCAACACCGGGGAGCTGTTTTTT.

With respect to this clone: The same CDR3 also results from other DNA sequences found in this sample. The chain uses TRBV18 and TRBJ1-3; 8 nucleotides match TRBD1. Germline-derived CDR1 and CDR2 are KGHSH and LQKENI. The CDR3 spans 14 residues. V shed 3 bases, J shed 4 bases, and the junction held 2 bases outside the gene matches. The CDR3 coding sequence is TGTGCCAGCTCACCCGGACAGGGAGGAAACACCATATATTTT. Translated, it gives CASSPGQGGNTIYF.

Turning to this clone: A much larger clone differs from this one at a single base, so this may be a read error. The chain uses TRBV5-8 and TRBJ2-5; 9 nucleotides agree with TRBD1. The V segment lost 4 bases and the J segment 1 base; nucleotides outside the gene matches: 2. The CDR3 is made up of 14 amino acids. Germline lookup yields CDR1 SGHTS and CDR2 YDEGEE. CDR3 in amino acids: CASSRGQGQETQYF. The CDR3 DNA follows: TGTGCCAGCAGCAGGGGACAGGGCCAAGAGACCCAGTACTTC. Drawing the rest from reference TRBV5-8 and TRBJ2-5, the complete variable domain is EAGVTQSPTHLIKTRGQQATLRCSPISGHTSVYWYQQALGLGLQFLLWYDEGEERNRGNFPPRFSGRQFPNYSSELNVNALELEDSALYLCASSRGQGQETQYFGPGTRLLVL.